The clone carrying this TCR beta chain was observed once. As yet, its antigen is unknown. This specimen belongs to a study of cytomegalovirus exposure and HLA in healthy donors. Trimming stripped 0 bases from V and 2 bases from J, with 13 bases between. Per germline, CDR1 SGDLS and CDR2 YYNGEE. The CDR3 covers 16 residues. The PCR used 60 Vbeta and 13 Jbeta primers. Clones were read by immunoSEQ multiplex PCR, and TCRdb kept only the in-frame ones, dropping some. The sample includes roughly 130,000 clones, roughly three fifths of them seen just once. Study findings and constraints: Most TCR sequences were rare, but some public TCRs occurred in many donors.

The TCR comes from a woman aged 55-75 years in good health and CMV-seronegative. The rearrangement links TRBV9 to TRBJ2-3; a possible D gene is TRBD2 (6 bases). Sequencing was done on a sample of PBMCs. The CDR3 protein is CASSVGVRGITDTQYF. Here the CDR3 DNA reads TGTGCCAGCAGCGTAGGGGTCCGGGGGATCACAGATACGCAGTATTTT.